This T cell receptor (beta chain) was sequenced during a study of CD8+ T cells in alopecia areata. To note about this clone: Gene names and germline refer to mouse. The missing CDR3 end, 4 residues past where the read stops, is filled in from the germline J gene.

RNA extraction was followed by reverse transcription into cDNA, which acted as the sequencing template. Clones were sequenced by immunoSEQ multiplex PCR, and TCRdb holds only the in-frame ones, with some missing. This sample includes 270,000 or so clones with no singletons; its ten biggest clones take up more than 1%. This CDR3 is built from 14 residues. Germline CDR1 reads GKSSPN; CDR2 reads SITVG. J gave up 4 bases and V 1 base, and 6 bases lay outside the gene matches. Sorting used CD4, CD8alpha, NKG2D, NKG2ACE and other markers on pooled cutaneous lymph node cells. This TCR was recovered from a C3H/HeJ mouse with alopecia areata. The strain is characterized by the MHC haplotype H2-k. Sequenced input: CD4+ T cells sorted from a lymph node. This chain connects TRBV31 to TRBJ1-2; TRBD1 aligns across 7 bases. The CDR3 sequence: CAWSPPPGGSDYTF. The DNA read from the CDR3 is TGTGCCTGGAGTCCCCCCCCAGGGGGCTCC.